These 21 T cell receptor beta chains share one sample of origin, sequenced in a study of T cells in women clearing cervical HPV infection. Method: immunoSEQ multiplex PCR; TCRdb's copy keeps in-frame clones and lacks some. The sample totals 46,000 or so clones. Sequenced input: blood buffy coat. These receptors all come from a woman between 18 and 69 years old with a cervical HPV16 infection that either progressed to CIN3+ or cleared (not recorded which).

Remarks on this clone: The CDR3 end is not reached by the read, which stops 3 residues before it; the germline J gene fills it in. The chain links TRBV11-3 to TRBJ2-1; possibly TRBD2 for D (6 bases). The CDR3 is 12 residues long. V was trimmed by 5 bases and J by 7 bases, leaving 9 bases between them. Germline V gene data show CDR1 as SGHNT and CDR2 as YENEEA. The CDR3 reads CASSRGTNEQFF. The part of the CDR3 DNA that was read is TGTGCCAGCAGCAGAGGGACTAATGAG.

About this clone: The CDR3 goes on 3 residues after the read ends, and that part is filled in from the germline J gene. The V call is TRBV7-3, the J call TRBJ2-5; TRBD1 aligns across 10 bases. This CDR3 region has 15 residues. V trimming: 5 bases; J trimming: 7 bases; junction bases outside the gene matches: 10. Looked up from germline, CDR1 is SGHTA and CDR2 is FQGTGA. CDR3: CASSPSSGTGATQYF. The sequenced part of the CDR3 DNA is TGTGCCAGCAGCCCTTCCTCCGGGACAGGGGCGACC.

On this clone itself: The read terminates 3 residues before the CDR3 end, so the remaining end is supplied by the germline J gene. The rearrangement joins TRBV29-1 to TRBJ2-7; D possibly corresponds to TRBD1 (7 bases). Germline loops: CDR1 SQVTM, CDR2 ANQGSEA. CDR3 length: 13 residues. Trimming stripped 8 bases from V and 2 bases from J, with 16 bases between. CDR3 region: CSSRGAGAYEQYF. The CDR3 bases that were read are TGCAGCTCCAGGGGGGCCGGGGCCTACGAG.

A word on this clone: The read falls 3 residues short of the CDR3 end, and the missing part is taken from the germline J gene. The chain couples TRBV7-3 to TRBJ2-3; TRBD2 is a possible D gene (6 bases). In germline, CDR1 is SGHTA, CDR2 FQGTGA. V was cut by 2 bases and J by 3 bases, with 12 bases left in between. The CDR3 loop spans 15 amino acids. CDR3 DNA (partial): TGTGCCAGCAGCTTACAGGGTGGGGGGACAGATACG. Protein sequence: CASSLQGGGTDT. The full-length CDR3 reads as CASSLQGGGTDTQYF. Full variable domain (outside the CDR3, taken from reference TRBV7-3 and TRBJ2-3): GAGVSQTPSNKVTEKGKYVELRCDPISGHTALYWYRQSLGQGPEFLIYFQGTGAADDSGLPNDRFFAVRPEGSVSTLKIQRTERGDSAVYLCASSLQGGGTDTQYFGPGTRLTVL.

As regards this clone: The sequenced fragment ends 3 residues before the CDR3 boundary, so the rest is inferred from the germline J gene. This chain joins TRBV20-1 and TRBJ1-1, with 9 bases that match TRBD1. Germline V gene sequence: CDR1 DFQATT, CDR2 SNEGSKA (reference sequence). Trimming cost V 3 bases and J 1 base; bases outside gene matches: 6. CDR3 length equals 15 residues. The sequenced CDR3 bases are TGCAGTGCTAGGGACAGGGGAGGGAAGAACACTGAA. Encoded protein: CSARDRGGKNTE. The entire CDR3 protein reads CSARDRGGKNTEAFF.

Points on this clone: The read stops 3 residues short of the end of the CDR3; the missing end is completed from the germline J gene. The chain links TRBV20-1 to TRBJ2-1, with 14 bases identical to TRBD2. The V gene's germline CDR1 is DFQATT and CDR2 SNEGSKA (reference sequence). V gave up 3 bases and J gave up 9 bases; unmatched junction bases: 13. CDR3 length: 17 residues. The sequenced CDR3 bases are TGCAGTGCTAGGCCGACTAGCGGGGGGGCAGATCGGCGTGAG. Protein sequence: CSARPTSGGADRRE. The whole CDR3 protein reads CSARPTSGGADRREQFF.

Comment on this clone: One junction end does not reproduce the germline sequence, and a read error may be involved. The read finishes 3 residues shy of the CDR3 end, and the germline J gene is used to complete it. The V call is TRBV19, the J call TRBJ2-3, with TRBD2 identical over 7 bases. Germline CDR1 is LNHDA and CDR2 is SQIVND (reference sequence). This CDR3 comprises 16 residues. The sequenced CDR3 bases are TGTGCCAGTAGTATAGTCTGGGGGGGAATTCCAGAGACG. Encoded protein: CASSIVWGGIPET. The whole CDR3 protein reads CASSIVWGGIPETQYF.

The CDR3 sequence is CASSLVAGEAFF. The sequenced CDR3 bases are TGTGCCAGCAGCTTAGTGGCAGGGGAA. V and J are TRBV7-8 and TRBJ1-1, with D tentatively TRBD1 (5 bases). Read coverage stops 3 residues before the CDR3 terminus; the germline J gene supplies the remainder. The CDR3 is 12 residues long. Germline CDR1 is SGHVS and CDR2 is FQNEAQ.

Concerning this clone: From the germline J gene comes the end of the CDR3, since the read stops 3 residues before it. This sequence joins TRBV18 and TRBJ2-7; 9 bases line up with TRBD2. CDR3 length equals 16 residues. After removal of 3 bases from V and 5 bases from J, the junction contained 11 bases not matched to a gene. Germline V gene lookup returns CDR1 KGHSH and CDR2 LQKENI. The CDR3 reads CASSPRVAGERNEQYF. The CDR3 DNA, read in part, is TGTGCCAGCTCACCTCGGGTAGCGGGAGAGCGGAACGAG. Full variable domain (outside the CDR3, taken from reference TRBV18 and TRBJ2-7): NAGVMQNPRHLVRRRGQEARLRCSPMKGHSHVYWYRQLPEEGLKFMVYLQKENIIDESGMPKERFSAEFPKEGPSILRIQQVVRGDSAAYFCASSPRVAGERNEQYFGPGTRLTVT.

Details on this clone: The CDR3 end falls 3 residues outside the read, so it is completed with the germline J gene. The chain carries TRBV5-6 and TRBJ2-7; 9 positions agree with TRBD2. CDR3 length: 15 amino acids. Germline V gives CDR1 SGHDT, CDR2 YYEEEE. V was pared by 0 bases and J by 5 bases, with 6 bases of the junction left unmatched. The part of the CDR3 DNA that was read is TGTGCCAGCAGCTTGGGTGGCGGGACTAGCCACGAG. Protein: CASSLGGGTSHE. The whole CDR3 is CASSLGGGTSHEQYF.

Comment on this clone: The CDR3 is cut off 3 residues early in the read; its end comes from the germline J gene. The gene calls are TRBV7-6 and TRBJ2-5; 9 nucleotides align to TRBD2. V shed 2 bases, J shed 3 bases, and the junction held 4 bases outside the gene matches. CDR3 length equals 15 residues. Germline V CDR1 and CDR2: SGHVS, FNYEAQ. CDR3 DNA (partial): TGTGCCAGCAGCTTATCCGGGACTAGCAAAGAGACC. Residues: CASSLSGTSKET. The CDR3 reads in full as CASSLSGTSKETQYF.

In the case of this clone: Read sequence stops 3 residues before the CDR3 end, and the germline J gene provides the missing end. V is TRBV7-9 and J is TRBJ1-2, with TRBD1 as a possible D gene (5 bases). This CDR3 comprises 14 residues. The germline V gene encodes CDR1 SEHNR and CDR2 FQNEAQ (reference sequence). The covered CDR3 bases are TGTGCCAGCAGCTTTGATAGACAGTCTGTCGGC. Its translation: CASSFDRQSVG. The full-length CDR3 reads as CASSFDRQSVGYTF.

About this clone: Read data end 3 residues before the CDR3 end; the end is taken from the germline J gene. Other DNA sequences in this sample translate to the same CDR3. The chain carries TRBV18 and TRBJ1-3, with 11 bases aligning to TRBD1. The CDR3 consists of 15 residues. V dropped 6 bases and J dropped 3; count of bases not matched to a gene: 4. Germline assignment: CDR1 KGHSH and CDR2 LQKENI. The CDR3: CASSADRGLGNTIYF. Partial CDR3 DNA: TGTGCCAGCTCGGCGGACAGGGGGCTTGGAAACACC.

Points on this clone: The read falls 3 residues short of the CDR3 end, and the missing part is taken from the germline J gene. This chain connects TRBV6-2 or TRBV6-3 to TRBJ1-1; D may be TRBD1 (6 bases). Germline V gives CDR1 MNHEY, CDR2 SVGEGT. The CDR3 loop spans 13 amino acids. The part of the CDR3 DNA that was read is TGTGCCAGCAGTCGCTTACAGGGCCAGGAA. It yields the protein CASSRLQGQE. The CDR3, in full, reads CASSRLQGQEAFF.

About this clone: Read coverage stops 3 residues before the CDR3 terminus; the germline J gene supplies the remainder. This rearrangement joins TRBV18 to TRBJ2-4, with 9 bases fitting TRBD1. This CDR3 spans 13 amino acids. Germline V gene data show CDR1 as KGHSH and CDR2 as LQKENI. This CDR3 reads CASSRTGGGGQYF. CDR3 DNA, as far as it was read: TGTGCCAGCTCGCGTACAGGGGGCGGTGGT.

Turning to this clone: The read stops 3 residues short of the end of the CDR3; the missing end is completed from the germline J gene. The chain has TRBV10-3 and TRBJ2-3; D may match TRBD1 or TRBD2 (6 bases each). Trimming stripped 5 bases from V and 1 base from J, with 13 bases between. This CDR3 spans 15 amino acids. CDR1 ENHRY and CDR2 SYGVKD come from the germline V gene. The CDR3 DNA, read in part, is TGTGCCATCAGTAGGAGGGGGACCCGCACAGATACG. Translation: CAISRRGTRTDT. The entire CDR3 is CAISRRGTRTDTQYF.

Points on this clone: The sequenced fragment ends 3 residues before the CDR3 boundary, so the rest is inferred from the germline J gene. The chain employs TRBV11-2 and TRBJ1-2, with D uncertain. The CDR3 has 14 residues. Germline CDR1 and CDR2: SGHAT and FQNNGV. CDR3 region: CASSSLISPGGYTF. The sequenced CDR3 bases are TGTGCCAGCAGCTCCCTGATTTCCCCCGGGGGC.

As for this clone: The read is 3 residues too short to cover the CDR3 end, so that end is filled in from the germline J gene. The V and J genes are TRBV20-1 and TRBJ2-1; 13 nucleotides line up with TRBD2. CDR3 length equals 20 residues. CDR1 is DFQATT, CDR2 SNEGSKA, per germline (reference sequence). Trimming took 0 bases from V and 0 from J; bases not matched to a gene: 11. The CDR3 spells CSARDNWGLAGKDSYNEQFF. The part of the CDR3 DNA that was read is TGCAGTGCTAGAGATAATTGGGGACTAGCGGGGAAGGACTCCTACAATGAG.

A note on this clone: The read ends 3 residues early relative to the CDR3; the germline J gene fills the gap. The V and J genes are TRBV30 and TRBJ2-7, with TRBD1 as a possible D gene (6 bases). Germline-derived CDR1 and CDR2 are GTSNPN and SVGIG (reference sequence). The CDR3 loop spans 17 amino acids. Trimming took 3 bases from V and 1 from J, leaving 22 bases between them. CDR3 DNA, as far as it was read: TGTGCCTGGAGGGATTTGAGCAGGGGTACCTTTTCCTACGAG. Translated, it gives CAWRDLSRGTFSYE. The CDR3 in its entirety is CAWRDLSRGTFSYEQYF.

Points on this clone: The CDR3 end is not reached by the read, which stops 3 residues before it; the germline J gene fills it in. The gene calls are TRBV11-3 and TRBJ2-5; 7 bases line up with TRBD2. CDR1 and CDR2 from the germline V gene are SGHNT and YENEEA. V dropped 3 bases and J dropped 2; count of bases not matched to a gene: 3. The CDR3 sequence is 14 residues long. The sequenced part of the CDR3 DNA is TGTGCCAGCAGCTTCCTAGCGGATCAAGAGACC. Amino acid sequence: CASSFLADQET. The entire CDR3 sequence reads CASSFLADQETQYF.

The CDR3: CASSESKGGGGQPQHF. CDR3 DNA, as far as it was read: TGCGCCAGCAGTGAGTCGAAAGGGGGCGGTGGGCAGCCC. This chain connects TRBV10-1 to TRBJ1-5; 7 positions match TRBD1. The read ends 3 residues shy of where the CDR3 ends; the end is completed using the germline J gene. From germline, CDR1 is WNHNN and CDR2 SYGVQD (reference sequence). Germline trimming cut 0 bases from V and 7 bases from J; bases unmatched to any gene: 9. This CDR3 is built from 16 residues.